Presented here are 28 T cell receptor beta chains from one specimen sequenced in a study of blood T cells in healthy people across ages. A J-beta primer mix and a sample-barcoded 5' primer were used in a second PCR of about 6 to 12 cycles. A single record per CDR3 protein comes from TCRdb applying MiXCR to the 5' RACE reads. In the table there are fewer than 900,000 distinct CDR3 sequences, 45% to 50% of which are singletons. The sequenced sample was blood. The receptors stem from a woman aged 60-70 years in good health.

The sample holds a few counts of this clonotype. Here the CDR3 reads CASSQALAGEQYF. DNA of the CDR3: TGCGCCAGCAGCCAAGCACTAGCGGGGGAGCAGTACTTC. This chain links TRBV4-3 with TRBJ2-7, with 10 nucleotides matching TRBD2. Germline values: CDR1 LGHNA, CDR2 YSLEER. CDR3 length: 13 residues. V lost 1 base and J lost 7; bases outside the gene matches: 1.

The chain joins TRBV28 to TRBJ2-5; 9 nucleotides agree with TRBD2. The DNA end is more similar to TRBJ2-7, so the J call may be wrong. The germline CDR1 and CDR2 sequences are MDHEN and SYDVKM. The CDR3 has 15 residues. The CDR3 coding sequence is TGTGCCAGCAGTTTTTCGGGACTAGCTGGGTACGAGCAGTACTTC. Translation gives CASSFSGLAGYEQYF.

This chain connects TRBV20-1 to TRBJ2-7; maybe TRBD2 (6 bases). CDR3 size: 14 residues. Germline V gene data show CDR1 as DFQATT and CDR2 as SNEGSKA (reference sequence). V was trimmed by 4 bases and J by 3 bases, leaving 16 bases between them. In DNA form, the CDR3 reads TGCAGTGCTATAGGTTCTACTAGCATCTACGAGCAGTACTTC. Its translation: CSAIGSTSIYEQYF.

This clonotype has only a few counts. CDR3 sequence reads: CASSLDSYNEQYF. The CDR3 DNA is TGTGCCAGCAGCTTAGACAGTTACAATGAGCAGTACTTC. V usage is TRBV7-2 and J usage is TRBJ2-1, with D unresolved. Matching the DNA end better, TRBJ2-7 makes the J call doubtful. This CDR3 region has 13 residues. Germline assignment: CDR1 SGHTA and CDR2 FQGNSA.

The chain has TRBV12-3 or TRBV12-4 and TRBJ2-1, with D possibly being TRBD2 (5 bases). The CDR3 extends over 14 amino acids. Trimming removed 6 bases from V and 14 bases from J, with 23 bases in between. The CDR3 is CASRRSPGSGVEFF. CDR3 nucleotide sequence: TGTGCCAGCAGGCGGTCCCCGGGGTCGGGCGTGGAGTTCTTC.

As to this clonotype: A read error is possible here, since a much larger clone lies one base away. The chain combines TRBV20-1 with TRBJ2-7; the match to TRBD2 covers 10 bases. The germline CDR1 and CDR2 sequences are DFQATT and SNEGSKA (reference sequence). The CDR3 runs 15 residues. V shed 1 base and J 7 bases; nucleotides not matched to a gene: 10. CDR3 in amino acids: CSARVWLAGVDEQYF. As DNA, the CDR3 is TGCAGTGCTAGAGTATGGCTAGCGGGAGTGGATGAGCAGTACTTC.

The CDR3 sequence: CSARAPGSTNNEQFF. The CDR3, as DNA: TGCAGTGCTAGAGCCCCGGGATCGACTAACAATGAGCAGTTCTTC. The chain links TRBV20-1 to TRBJ2-1, with a possible D match to TRBD2 (5 bases). Germline CDR1 is DFQATT and CDR2 is SNEGSKA (reference sequence). Trimming left V 1 base short and J 5 bases short, with 15 bases between. The CDR3 contains 15 residues.

The chain combines TRBV7-6 with TRBJ2-1; 7 bases are a match to TRBD2. Per germline, CDR1 SGHVS and CDR2 FNYEAQ. The CDR3 covers 14 residues. V was clipped by 0 bases and J by 12 bases; unmatched bases: 8. The CDR3 sequence is CASSLASGLAAQFF. In DNA, the CDR3 is TGTGCCAGCAGCTTAGCGTCAGGGCTAGCGGCGCAGTTCTTC. Complete variable domain (other parts from reference TRBV7-6 and TRBJ2-1): GAGVSQSPRYKVTKRGQDVALRCDPISGHVSLYWYRQALGQGPEFLTYFNYEAQQDKSGLPNDRFSAERPEGSISTLTIQRTEQRDSAMYRCASSLASGLAAQFFGPGTRLTVL.

This clonotype has more than one count but fewer than ten. The rearrangement joins TRBV28 to TRBJ2-1; D possibly corresponds to TRBD1 (7 bases). CDR3 length equals 12 residues. CDR1 and CDR2 (germline): MDHEN, SYDVKM. In nucleotides, the CDR3 is TGTGCGGTGGAGGGGGCTCTTTGGGAGCAGTTCTTC. Translation gives CAVEGALWEQFF.

The chain has TRBV30 and TRBJ2-3, with a possible D match to TRBD2 (5 bases). CDR3 length: 14 residues. V was clipped by 3 bases and J by 2 bases, with 12 bases between them. Germline V gene lookup returns CDR1 GTSNPN and CDR2 SVGIG (reference sequence). For the CDR3, the DNA is TGTGCCTGGAGGAGGGAGAGATACACAGATACGCAGTATTTT. Translating gives CAWRRERYTDTQYF.

The chain has TRBV9 and TRBJ2-2; 8 bases fit TRBD1. This CDR3 spans 14 amino acids. Germline V gene sequence: CDR1 SGDLS, CDR2 YYNGEE. V was pared by 2 bases and J by 8 bases, with 5 bases of the junction left unmatched. The CDR3: CASSVLTGAGELFF. CDR3 sequence (DNA): TGTGCCAGCAGCGTTCTGACAGGGGCGGGGGAGCTGTTTTTT.

The chain recombines TRBV10-3 with TRBJ2-7; TRBD1 is a possible D gene (5 bases). The germline V gene has CDR1 ENHRY and CDR2 SYGVKD. V was shortened by 0 bases and J by 1 base, with 16 bases between the two germline ends. This CDR3 spans 17 amino acids. The chain's CDR3 is CAISESTHSRASYEQYF. The CDR3 region has the DNA TGTGCCATCAGTGAGTCGACTCACTCCAGGGCTTCCTACGAGCAGTACTTC.

This clonotype showed up just a few times. CDR3: CSASGGANSPLHF. The CDR3 region has the DNA TGCAGTGCTAGCGGGGGGGCGAATTCACCCCTCCACTTT. This rearrangement joins TRBV20-1 to TRBJ1-6; TRBD1 is a possible D gene (6 bases). The CDR3 has 13 residues. V lost 3 bases and J 7 bases, leaving 10 bases between the germline ends. Looked up from germline, CDR1 is DFQATT and CDR2 is SNEGSKA (reference sequence).

The chain combines TRBV29-1 with TRBJ2-6, with D perhaps TRBD1 or TRBD2 (8 bases each). With 7 bases removed from V and 3 bases from J, the gap between germline ends came to 16 bases. From germline, CDR1 is SQVTM and CDR2 ANQGSEA. CDR3 size: 15 residues. Here the CDR3 DNA reads TGCAGCGCTCGGACAGGGACTAGTGGGGCCAACGTCCTGACTTTC. Its translation is CSARTGTSGANVLTF.

The J gene is TRBJ2-1, the V gene TRBV10-3, with 8 bases identical to TRBD1. The CDR3 contains 15 residues. Germline V gene lookup returns CDR1 ENHRY and CDR2 SYGVKD. J was trimmed by 9 bases and V by 0 bases; bases with no gene match: 7. The CDR3 is CAISESIGTGIEQFF. The CDR3 nucleotides read TGTGCCATCAGTGAGTCGATCGGGACAGGTATTGAGCAGTTCTTC.

This clonotype was seen a few times. V gene TRBV6-5 combines with J gene TRBJ2-7; TRBD1 matches 9 bases. CDR3 length equals 13 residues. Germline values: CDR1 MNHEY, CDR2 SVGAGI. V was pared by 7 bases and J by 3 bases, with 4 bases of the junction left unmatched. Here the CDR3 DNA reads TGTGCCAGCACAGCGGACAGGGGCTACGAGCAGTACTTC. Translating gives CASTADRGYEQYF.

The chain employs TRBV20-1 and TRBJ2-1; 8 positions match TRBD2. The V and J ends lost 3 bases and 8 bases, in that order; junction bases with no gene match: 6. CDR3 size: 13 residues. Germline V gene sequence: CDR1 DFQATT, CDR2 SNEGSKA (reference sequence). This CDR3 is CSARAGGLDEQFF. For the CDR3, the DNA is TGCAGTGCTAGGGCGGGAGGTTTGGATGAGCAGTTCTTC.

This chain links TRBV4-2 with TRBJ2-1; 10 positions agree with TRBD2. This CDR3 spans 17 amino acids. Trimming cost V 1 base and J 0 bases; bases outside gene matches: 3. Germline V gene sequence: CDR1 LGHNA, CDR2 YNFKEQ. In DNA form, the CDR3 reads TGTGCCAGCAGCCAAGGCTCTAGCGGGAGCTCCTACAATGAGCAGTTCTTC. Amino acids: CASSQGSSGSSYNEQFF.

This clonotype was detected only once. The chain recombines TRBV29-1 with TRBJ1-1; D not resolved. This CDR3 is built from 12 residues. V gave up 4 bases and J gave up 5 bases, with 11 bases separating them. CDR1 and CDR2 from the germline V gene are SQVTM and ANQGSEA. CDR3 in amino acids: CSVGAAGTEAFF. CDR3 coding DNA: TGCAGCGTTGGGGCAGCGGGAACTGAAGCTTTCTTT.

This clonotype was picked up one time. The chain is built from TRBV20-1 and TRBJ1-1, with 7 positions matching TRBD1. This CDR3 has 13 amino acids. Germline lookup yields CDR1 DFQATT and CDR2 SNEGSKA (reference sequence). V was pared by 6 bases and J by 0 bases, with 4 bases of the junction left unmatched. CDR3 nucleotides: TGCAGTGCAAAGGACAGGATGAACACTGAAGCTTTCTTT. Its translation is CSAKDRMNTEAFF.

This clonotype appeared a few times. The rearrangement links TRBV20-1 to TRBJ1-6; TRBD1 might be the D (6 bases). CDR3 length: 15 amino acids. In germline, CDR1 is DFQATT, CDR2 SNEGSKA (reference sequence). The V end was cut by 5 bases, the J end by 1 base, with 12 bases between. This CDR3 reads CSADNRESYNSPLHF. The CDR3 region has the DNA TGCAGTGCTGACAACAGGGAGTCCTATAATTCACCCCTCCACTTT.

This chain joins TRBV29-1 and TRBJ2-5, with D possibly matching TRBD1 (6 bases). Germline V gene sequence: CDR1 SQVTM, CDR2 ANQGSEA. The CDR3 consists of 14 residues. V was cut by 4 bases and J by 11 bases, with 23 bases left in between. CDR3 in amino acids: CSVAVTGKSGEQYF. As DNA, the CDR3 is TGCAGCGTTGCCGTCACAGGGAAATCGGGTGAGCAGTACTTC.

This clonotype was observed a few times. The gene calls are TRBV12-3 or TRBV12-4 and TRBJ1-2, with 8 bases matching TRBD1. The CDR3 totals 13 residues. The ends lost 3 bases at V and 4 bases at J; junction bases unmatched: 1. The CDR3 protein is CASSFTGGYGYTF. The CDR3 DNA follows: TGTGCCAGCAGTTTTACAGGGGGCTATGGCTACACCTTC.

The chain carries TRBV5-6 and TRBJ2-6; D uncertain. The CDR3 contains 12 residues. Trimming cost V 0 bases and J 13 bases, with 8 bases left between them. Germline CDR1 and CDR2: SGHDT and YYEEEE. CDR3 nucleotide sequence: TGTGCCAGCAGCTTGGTGAGTGTGGTCCTGACTTTC. Amino acids: CASSLVSVVLTF.

In this sample, this clonotype turned up many times. The gene calls are TRBV4-1 and TRBJ2-5, with 12 bases fitting TRBD2. The CDR3 spans 17 residues. Germline CDR1 reads MGHRA; CDR2 reads YSYEKL. Trimming took 1 base from V and 6 from J; bases not matched to a gene: 9. CDR3 in amino acids: CASSQVASGRGVKTQYF. DNA of the CDR3: TGCGCCAGCAGCCAAGTGGCTAGCGGGAGGGGGGTAAAGACCCAGTACTTC.

This clonotype has only a few counts. V is TRBV9 and J is TRBJ2-1; tentative D call: TRBD1 (6 bases). The germline V and J ends were trimmed by 4 bases and 9 bases, with 17 bases remaining between them. Germline assignment: CDR1 SGDLS and CDR2 YYNGEE. The CDR3 covers 14 residues. The CDR3 region has the DNA TGTGCCAGCAGCTGGGAGCAGGGGTTCGGTGAGCAGTTCTTC. Amino acids: CASSWEQGFGEQFF.

This chain joins TRBV4-2 and TRBJ2-4, with TRBD2 matching 9 bases. The better agreement between TRBJ2-7 and the DNA end casts doubt on the J call. The CDR3 sequence is 17 residues long. Germline V CDR1 and CDR2: LGHNA, YNFKEQ. The CDR3 DNA sequence: TGTGCCAGCAGCCAAGATCCGGCTAGCGGGACTTCCTACGAGCAGTACTTC. This gives the protein CASSQDPASGTSYEQYF.

This clonotype was seen a few times. V is TRBV7-2 and J is TRBJ2-7; no clear D gene. V shed 5 bases and J shed 2 bases, with 16 bases lying between them. This CDR3 spans 15 amino acids. Germline V gene data show CDR1 as SGHTA and CDR2 as FQGNSA. CDR3 DNA sequence: TGTGCCAGCAGCCCCCAAATACTCCAAACCTACGAGCAGTACTTC. Encoded protein: CASSPQILQTYEQYF.